One sample yielded the 18 T cell receptor beta chains listed below, sequenced in a study of OX40 agonist ivuxolimab in advanced cancers. Sequencing was performed with immunoSEQ multiplex PCR; in TCRdb, only in-frame clones are kept and a portion is missing. The sample lists tens of thousands of clones, 89% seen once, with 15% to 20% in the top ten. The sample consisted of CD4+ or CD8+ T cells sorted from blood, taken in a trial of the OX40 agonist ivuxolimab. The receptors come from an adult with an advanced solid tumor such as melanoma, head and neck, liver or kidney cancer.

The chain combines TRBV4-3 with TRBJ1-4; unclear D gene. V lost 0 bases to trimming and J lost 0 bases, with 14 bases between them. The CDR3 sequence is 18 residues long. CDR1 LGHNA and CDR2 YSLEER come from the germline V gene. The CDR3 DNA follows: TGCGCCAGCAGCCAAGATCGAAAGCAGACTGCAACTAATGAAAAACTGTTTTTT. Protein sequence: CASSQDRKQTATNEKLFF.

This chain links TRBV5-4 with TRBJ2-1; 11 positions agree with TRBD2. The CDR3 loop spans 19 amino acids. Germline values: CDR1 SGHNT, CDR2 YYREEE (reference sequence). The V segment lost 0 bases and the J segment 2 bases; nucleotides outside the gene matches: 10. The CDR3 here is CASSLVGSGRAKAYNEQFF. CDR3 nucleotide sequence: TGTGCCAGCAGCTTGGTGGGTAGCGGGAGGGCCAAAGCCTACAATGAGCAGTTCTTC.

The chain joins TRBV4-3 to TRBJ2-1; possible D gene TRBD2, 5 bases. The germline CDR1 and CDR2 sequences are LGHNA and YSLEER. Trimming stripped 0 bases from V and 4 bases from J, with 10 bases between. The CDR3 is 15 amino acids. The CDR3 DNA sequence: TGCGCCAGCAGCCAAGAGGGAGTAACATACAATGAGCAGTTCTTC. Its protein product is CASSQEGVTYNEQFF.

The chain carries TRBV19 and TRBJ2-7; 9 bases agree with TRBD2. Trimming took 3 bases from V and 4 from J; bases not matched to a gene: 4. The CDR3 runs to 14 residues. CDR1 and CDR2 (germline): LNHDA, SQIVND (reference sequence). CDR3 DNA sequence: TGTGCCAGTAGTATGACTAGCGGAGGATACGAGCAGTACTTC. Protein product: CASSMTSGGYEQYF. Full variable domain (rest looked up from reference TRBV19 and TRBJ2-7): DGGITQSPKYLFRKEGQNVTLSCEQNLNHDAMYWYRQDPGQGLRLIYYSQIVNDFQKGDIAEGYSVSREKKESFPLTVTSAQKNPTAFYLCASSMTSGGYEQYFGPGTRLTVT.

This clone was seen a handful of times. The J gene is TRBJ2-3, the V gene TRBV15; maybe TRBD2 (5 bases). The CDR3 runs 14 residues. Germline lookup yields CDR1 LNHNV and CDR2 YYDKDF (reference sequence). V shed 4 bases and J shed 4 bases, with 12 bases lying between them. The CDR3 here is CATSKGEDADTQYF. In DNA form, the CDR3 reads TGTGCCACCAGCAAGGGAGAGGACGCAGATACGCAGTATTTT.

The gene calls are TRBV10-2 and TRBJ2-7; 8 nucleotides line up with TRBD2. The CDR3 has 12 residues. Trimming at V came to 7 bases and at J to 5 bases, leaving 4 bases not matched to a gene. From germline, CDR1 is WSHSY and CDR2 SAAADI. CDR3 residues: CASISGVDEQYF. The CDR3 nucleotides are TGCGCCAGCATTAGCGGGGTTGACGAGCAGTACTTC.

This chain uses TRBV9 with TRBJ2-1; D unclear. Per germline, CDR1 SGDLS and CDR2 YYNGEE. The CDR3 covers 16 residues. The ends were cut back, 4 bases at V and 3 bases at J, with 17 bases in the middle. CDR3 nucleotide sequence: TGTGCCAGCAGCCCAGGCGCCGAGACCGTCTACAATGAGCAGTTCTTC. Protein: CASSPGAETVYNEQFF.

The V call is TRBV29-1, the J call TRBJ2-6, with 11 bases aligning to TRBD1. Trimming removed 6 bases from V and 1 base from J; junction bases left unmatched: 5. Germline V gives CDR1 SQVTM, CDR2 ANQGSEA. The CDR3 consists of 16 residues. The CDR3 reads CSVLGQGESGANVLTF. The DNA of the CDR3 is TGCAGCGTGTTGGGACAGGGGGAGTCTGGGGCCAACGTCCTGACTTTC.

V gene TRBV19 combines with J gene TRBJ1-1; D gene uncertain. The CDR3 is 13 residues long. With 4 bases removed from V and 4 bases from J, the gap between germline ends came to 10 bases. The germline V gene has CDR1 LNHDA and CDR2 SQIVND (reference sequence). The CDR3 is CASSTLDGTEAFF. The CDR3 DNA sequence: TGTGCCAGTAGTACCCTTGACGGCACTGAAGCTTTCTTT. Drawing the rest from reference TRBV19 and TRBJ1-1, the complete variable domain is DGGITQSPKYLFRKEGQNVTLSCEQNLNHDAMYWYRQDPGQGLRLIYYSQIVNDFQKGDIAEGYSVSREKKESFPLTVTSAQKNPTAFYLCASSTLDGTEAFFGQGTRLTVV.

The V and J genes are TRBV4-2 and TRBJ2-1; a weak D match, TRBD1 (7 bases). V lost 1 base and J lost 9, with 10 bases in between. The CDR3 is 13 residues long. Germline-derived CDR1 and CDR2 are LGHNA and YNFKEQ. CDR3 nucleotide sequence: TGTGCCAGCAGCCAAGTGCAGGGGGGTGAGCAGTTCTTC. Translating it yields CASSQVQGGEQFF.

CDR3 nucleotides: TGTGCCAGCAGTTACCGGGAGTCCCTCTCCTACGAGCAGTACTTC. Residues: CASSYRESLSYEQYF. The chain recombines TRBV6-5 with TRBJ2-7; tentatively, D is TRBD2 (6 bases). The CDR3 totals 15 residues. Per germline, CDR1 MNHEY and CDR2 SVGAGI. V gave up 2 bases and J gave up 0 bases, with 11 bases separating them.

The J gene is TRBJ2-7, the V gene TRBV4-1, with 8 bases fitting TRBD1. CDR3 length equals 17 residues. J lost 1 base, V lost 0 bases, and 8 bases had no gene match. Germline V lookup: CDR1 MGHRA, CDR2 YSYEKL. CDR3 bases: TGCGCCAGCAGCCAAGACGGACAGGGACAAGGGTCCTACGAGCAGTACTTC. Protein sequence: CASSQDGQGQGSYEQYF.

V gene TRBV2 combines with J gene TRBJ2-7; 8 bases are shared with TRBD2. V gave up 10 bases and J gave up 6 bases; unmatched junction bases: 20. In germline, CDR1 is SNHLY, CDR2 FYNNEI. This CDR3 is 16 amino acids long. The CDR3 DNA reads as TGTGCCATCATTACGACACCGGGGGGGAGTACTAGCGAGCAGTACTTC. Amino acid sequence: CAIITTPGGSTSEQYF.

The rearrangement joins TRBV7-3 to TRBJ2-1, with D uncertain. Trimming took 3 bases from V and 5 from J, leaving 2 bases between them. CDR1 and CDR2 (germline): SGHTA, FQGTGA. This CDR3 spans 11 amino acids. The CDR3 DNA reads as TGTGCCAGCAGCTTGAACAATGAGCAGTTCTTC. It is translated as CASSLNNEQFF.

This clone was counted once. V gene TRBV4-3 combines with J gene TRBJ2-3; the D is unclear. Germline V gene sequence: CDR1 LGHNA, CDR2 YSLEER. V was shortened by 4 bases and J by 6 bases, with 5 bases between the two germline ends. This CDR3 comprises 11 residues. The CDR3 loop reads CASSLGDTQYF. In nucleotides, the CDR3 is TGCGCCAGCAGCCTAGGGGATACGCAGTATTTT.

The chain is built from TRBV28 and TRBJ2-7; the D gene is possibly TRBD2 (7 bases). Germline loops: CDR1 MDHEN, CDR2 SYDVKM. This CDR3 spans 15 amino acids. V lost 2 bases and J lost 4, with 15 bases in between. The CDR3, as DNA: TGTGCCAGCAGTTTAACGGGGGGCTCAAGATACGAGCAGTACTTC. Translation gives CASSLTGGSRYEQYF. The full variable domain, its missing parts supplied by reference TRBV28 and TRBJ2-7, is DVKVTQSSRYLVKRTGEKVFLECVQDMDHENMFWYRQDPGLGLRLIYFSYDVKMKEKGDIPEGYSVSREKKERFSLILESASTNQTSMYLCASSLTGGSRYEQYFGPGTRLTVT.

This chain uses TRBV9 with TRBJ2-1; D remains ambiguous. Germline loops: CDR1 SGDLS, CDR2 YYNGEE. Trimming cost V 3 bases and J 8 bases, with 12 bases left between them. This CDR3 has 13 amino acids. This chain's CDR3 is CASSGPTQDEQFF. The CDR3 nucleotides are TGTGCCAGCAGCGGCCCGACCCAAGATGAGCAGTTCTTC.

Remarks on this clone: Additional DNA sequences in this sample encode the identical CDR3. The J gene is TRBJ1-5, the V gene TRBV4-3, with D possibly being TRBD1 (5 bases). CDR1 is LGHNA and CDR2 is YSLEER in the germline V gene. CDR3 length: 15 amino acids. V was trimmed by 0 bases and J by 2 bases, leaving 8 bases between them. DNA of the CDR3: TGCGCCAGCAGCCAAGACAGGGTTGGCAATCAGCCCCAGCATTTT. Amino acid sequence: CASSQDRVGNQPQHF.